The entry below gives a single T cell receptor (beta chain) sequence along with its context. The CDR3 sequence is 16 residues long. Germline V gene sequence: CDR1 SGDLS, CDR2 YYNGEE. V was pared by 0 bases and J by 4 bases, with 15 bases between. These data originate in a study of T cell changes during pregnancy in multiple sclerosis. Method: immunoSEQ multiplex PCR; TCRdb's copy keeps in-frame clones and lacks some. The sample includes around 34,000 clones, over 75% of them seen just once. The V gene is TRBV9, the J gene TRBJ2-3; possibly TRBD2 for D (8 bases). The sequence was collected from a female donor with multiple sclerosis, enrolled in a pregnancy study. The sequencing used CD8+ T cells from peripheral blood mononuclear cells, collected in the first trimester of pregnancy. The CDR3 region is CASSVEGLGGPDTQYF. The DNA of the CDR3 is TGTGCCAGCAGCGTAGAGGGACTAGGGGGCCCAGATACGCAGTATTTT.